This T cell receptor beta chain was recorded in a study of PD-1 blockade in classical Hodgkin lymphoma. Background on the study: Each patient was given nivolumab 3 mg/kg through a vein every 2 weeks. Study-level findings and limits: Patients excluded were those beginning nivolumab under 1 year after ASCT. The CD4+ diversity rise by C4D1 was clearest in complete responders. Complete responders possessed baseline diversity comparable to newly diagnosed patients.

The protocol was immunoSEQ multiplex PCR, while the TCRdb copy is restricted to in-frame clones and leaves out a portion. Here the sample spans under 35,000 clones, 75% to 90% being singletons. For this clone: The antigen is unknown.

This CDR3 spans 14 amino acids. Germline V lookup: CDR1 SGHTA, CDR2 FQGNSA. Trimming shortened V by 1 base and J by 3 bases, and 9 bases separated the two germline ends. Time point: cycle 4 day 1 (C4D1), after 6 weeks of nivolumab. Every one of the patients relapsed after autologous stem cell transplantation (brentuximab vedotin exposure was variable). Using magnetic negative selection, the CD4+ T cells were separated out of thawed PBMCs. This chain uses TRBV7-2 with TRBJ1-1, with D maybe TRBD1 (5 bases). The clonotype comes from a human donor with classical Hodgkin lymphoma. The source was CD4+ T cells from blood, collected before the fourth cycle of nivolumab. CDR3 nucleotides: TGTGCCAGCAGCTTAGGAGGGGTGGACACTGAAGCTTTCTTT. It yields the protein CASSLGGVDTEAFF.